This T cell receptor beta chain is drawn from a study of chemoradiotherapy in HPV16-positive cancers. Study in general: Candidate HPV-specific clones and shared TCR motifs came from a couple of HPV16-positive patients.

Libraries were prepared by immunoSEQ multiplex PCR; TCRdb keeps only in-frame clonotypes and omits some of them. This sample yields around 12,000 clones, of which around three fifths are seen a single time; around 19% belongs to the top ten. Looked up from germline, CDR1 is SNHLY and CDR2 is FYNNEI. V shed 6 bases and J shed 2 bases, with 8 bases lying between them. CDR3 size: 12 residues. With respect to this clone: The antigen remains unidentified.

The study, taken as a whole, reports: Candidate HPV-specific clones and E7-related TCR motifs grew in tumor during treatment.

The chain recombines TRBV2 with TRBJ2-7; possibly TRBD2 for D (6 bases). The TCR originated in a human donor with HPV-associated anogenital cancer. Sampling was conducted from a patient who underwent chemoradiotherapy. CDR3 amino acids: CASSPGAYEQYF. The CDR3, as DNA: TGTGCCAGCAGCCCGGGGGCCTACGAGCAGTACTTC.